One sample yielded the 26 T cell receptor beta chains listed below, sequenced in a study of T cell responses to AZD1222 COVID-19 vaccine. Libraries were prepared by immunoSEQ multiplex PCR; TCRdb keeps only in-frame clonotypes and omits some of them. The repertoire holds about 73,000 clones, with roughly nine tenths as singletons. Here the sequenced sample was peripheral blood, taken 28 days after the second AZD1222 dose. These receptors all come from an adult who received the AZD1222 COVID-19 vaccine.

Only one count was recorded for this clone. The CDR3 loop is CASSVGGQGGADTQYF. The CDR3 DNA reads as TGTGCCAGCAGCGTAGGGGGGCAGGGCGGCGCAGATACGCAGTATTTT. The gene calls are TRBV9 and TRBJ2-3, with D possibly being TRBD1 (6 bases). V was shortened by 0 bases and J by 4 bases, with 15 bases between the two germline ends. This CDR3 is 16 amino acids long. Germline V gene data show CDR1 as SGDLS and CDR2 as YYNGEE.

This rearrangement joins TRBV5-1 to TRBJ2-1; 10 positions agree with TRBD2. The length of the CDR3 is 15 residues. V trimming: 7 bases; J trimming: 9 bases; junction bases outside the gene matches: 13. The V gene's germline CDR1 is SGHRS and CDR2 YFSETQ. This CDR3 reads CASSGGRLAGTEQFF. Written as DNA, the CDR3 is TGCGCCAGCTCCGGGGGTAGACTAGCGGGTACTGAGCAGTTCTTC.

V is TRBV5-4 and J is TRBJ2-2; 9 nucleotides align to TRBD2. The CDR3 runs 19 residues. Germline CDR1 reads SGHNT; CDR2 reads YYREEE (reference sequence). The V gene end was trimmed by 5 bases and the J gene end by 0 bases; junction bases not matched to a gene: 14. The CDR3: CASRLAPSTSGTNTGELFF. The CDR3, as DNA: TGTGCCAGCAGACTTGCGCCTTCGACTAGCGGAACGAACACCGGGGAGCTGTTTTTT.

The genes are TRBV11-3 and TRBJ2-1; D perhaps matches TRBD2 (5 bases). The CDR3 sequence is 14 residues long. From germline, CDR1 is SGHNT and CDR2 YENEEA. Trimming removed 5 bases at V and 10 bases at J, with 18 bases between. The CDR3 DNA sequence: TGTGCCAGCAGCCTCATTCGGGAAGTTGGCGAGCAGTTCTTC. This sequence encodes CASSLIREVGEQFF.

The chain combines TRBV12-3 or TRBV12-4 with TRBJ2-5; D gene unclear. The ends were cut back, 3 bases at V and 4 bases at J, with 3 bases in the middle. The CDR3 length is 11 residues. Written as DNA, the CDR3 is TGTGCCAGCAGTTTCAGAGAGACCCAGTACTTC. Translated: CASSFRETQYF.

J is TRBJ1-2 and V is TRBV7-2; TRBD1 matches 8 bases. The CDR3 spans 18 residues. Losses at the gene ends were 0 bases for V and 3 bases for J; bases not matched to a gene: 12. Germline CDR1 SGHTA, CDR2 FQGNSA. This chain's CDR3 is CASSLAGNDRGRDYGYTF. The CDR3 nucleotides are TGTGCCAGCAGCTTAGCGGGAAATGACAGGGGAAGAGACTATGGCTACACCTTC.

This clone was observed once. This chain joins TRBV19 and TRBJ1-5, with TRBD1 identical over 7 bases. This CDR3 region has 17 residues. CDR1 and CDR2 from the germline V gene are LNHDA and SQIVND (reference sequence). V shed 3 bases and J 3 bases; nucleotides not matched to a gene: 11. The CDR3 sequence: CASSIDRDWAINQPQHF. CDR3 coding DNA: TGTGCCAGTAGTATCGACAGGGATTGGGCCATCAATCAGCCCCAGCATTTT.

CDR3 in DNA: TGCGCCAGCAGCTCAAGACTAGCGGGAGGAGATACGCAGTATTTT. This gives the protein CASSSRLAGGDTQYF. The chain has TRBV5-1 and TRBJ2-3; 13 bases agree with TRBD2. V dropped 3 bases and J dropped 5; count of bases not matched to a gene: 3. The CDR3 sequence is 15 residues long. Germline assignment: CDR1 SGHRS and CDR2 YFSETQ.

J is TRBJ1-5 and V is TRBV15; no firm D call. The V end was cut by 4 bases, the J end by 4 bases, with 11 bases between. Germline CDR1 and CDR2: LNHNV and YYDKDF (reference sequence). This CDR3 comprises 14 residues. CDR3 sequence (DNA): TGTGCCACCAGCACCCGGGAGTTGAATCAGCCCCAGCATTTT. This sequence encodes CATSTRELNQPQHF.

DNA for the CDR3: TGTGCCAGCAGCAGAATCTCCGGGACTAGCGTTCGTAGGGGAGAGACCCAGTACTTC. As protein: CASSRISGTSVRRGETQYF. The chain links TRBV5-4 to TRBJ2-5, with 10 bases identical to TRBD2. The V segment lost 4 bases and the J segment 4 bases; nucleotides outside the gene matches: 19. Per the germline V gene, CDR1 is SGHNT and CDR2 is YYREEE (reference sequence). This CDR3 is 19 amino acids long.

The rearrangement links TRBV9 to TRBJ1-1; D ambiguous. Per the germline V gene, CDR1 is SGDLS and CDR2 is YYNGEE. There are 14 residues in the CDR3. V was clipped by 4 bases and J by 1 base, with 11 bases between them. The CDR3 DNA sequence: TGTGCCAGCAGCCCTACAGATTCGAACACTGAAGCTTTCTTT. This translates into CASSPTDSNTEAFF.

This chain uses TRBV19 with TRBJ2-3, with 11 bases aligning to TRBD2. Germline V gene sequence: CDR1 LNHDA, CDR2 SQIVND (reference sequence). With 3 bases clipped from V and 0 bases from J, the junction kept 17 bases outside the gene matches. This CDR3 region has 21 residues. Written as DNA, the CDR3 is TGTGCCAGTAGTATTCCTAGGGCGGGGACTAGCGGATCCTTTAGCACAGATACGCAGTATTTT. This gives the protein CASSIPRAGTSGSFSTDTQYF.

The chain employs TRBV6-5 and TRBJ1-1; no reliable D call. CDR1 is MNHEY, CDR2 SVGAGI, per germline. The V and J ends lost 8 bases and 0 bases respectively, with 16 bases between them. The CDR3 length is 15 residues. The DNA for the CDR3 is TGTGCCAGCTTCCGTAGCGGACGGATGAACACTGAAGCTTTCTTT. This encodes CASFRSGRMNTEAFF.

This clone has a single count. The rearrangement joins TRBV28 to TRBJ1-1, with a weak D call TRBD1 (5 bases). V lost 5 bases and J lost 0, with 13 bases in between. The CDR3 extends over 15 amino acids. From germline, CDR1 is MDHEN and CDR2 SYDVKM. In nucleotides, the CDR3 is TGTGCCAGCAGTCTCCATCAGGGAGTGAACACTGAAGCTTTCTTT. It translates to CASSLHQGVNTEAFF.

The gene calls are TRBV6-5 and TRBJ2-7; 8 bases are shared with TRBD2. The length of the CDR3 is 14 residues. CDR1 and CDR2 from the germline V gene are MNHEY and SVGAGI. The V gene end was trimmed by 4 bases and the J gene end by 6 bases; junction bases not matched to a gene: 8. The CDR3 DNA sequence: TGTGCCAGCAGTTTCGGGGGGGGGCTCGGCGAGCAGTACTTC. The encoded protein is CASSFGGGLGEQYF.

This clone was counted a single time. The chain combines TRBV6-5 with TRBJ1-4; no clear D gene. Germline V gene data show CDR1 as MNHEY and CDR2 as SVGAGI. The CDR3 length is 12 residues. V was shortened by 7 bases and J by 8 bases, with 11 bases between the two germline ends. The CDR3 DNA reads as TGTGCCAGCACCCGGCTAACGGAAAAACTGTTTTTT. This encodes CASTRLTEKLFF.

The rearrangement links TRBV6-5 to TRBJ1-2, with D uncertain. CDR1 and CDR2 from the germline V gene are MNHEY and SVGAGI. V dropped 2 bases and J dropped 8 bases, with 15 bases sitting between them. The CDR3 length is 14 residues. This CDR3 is CASSYRPEIQGYTF. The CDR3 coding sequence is TGTGCCAGCAGTTACAGACCCGAAATCCAGGGCTACACCTTC.

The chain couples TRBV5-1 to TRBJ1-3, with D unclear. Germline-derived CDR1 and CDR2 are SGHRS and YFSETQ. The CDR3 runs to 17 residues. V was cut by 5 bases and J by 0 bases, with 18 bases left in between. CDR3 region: CASRPLGIGNSGNTIYF. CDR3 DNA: TGCGCCAGCAGGCCGTTGGGGATAGGAAACTCTGGAAACACCATATATTTT.

The CDR3 DNA reads TGTGCCTGGAGTATTAAGAACTCGGGACTGCTGTACAATGAGCAGTTCTTC. Amino acids: CAWSIKNSGLLYNEQFF. The V and J genes are TRBV30 and TRBJ2-1; TRBD2 might be the D (6 bases). The length of the CDR3 is 17 residues. Between the trimmed V and J ends, which lost 2 bases and 4 bases, there was a span of 21 bases. The germline V gene has CDR1 GTSNPN and CDR2 SVGIG (reference sequence).

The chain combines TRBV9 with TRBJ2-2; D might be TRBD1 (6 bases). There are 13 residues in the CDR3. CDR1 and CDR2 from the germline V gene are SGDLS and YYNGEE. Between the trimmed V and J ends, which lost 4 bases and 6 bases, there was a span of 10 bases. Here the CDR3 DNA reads TGTGCCAGCAGCCTACGGACAGCCGGGGAGCTGTTTTTT. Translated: CASSLRTAGELFF.

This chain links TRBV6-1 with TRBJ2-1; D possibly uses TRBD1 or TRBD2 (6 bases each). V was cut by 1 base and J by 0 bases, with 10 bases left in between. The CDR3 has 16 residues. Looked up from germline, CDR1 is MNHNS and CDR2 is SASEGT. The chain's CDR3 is CASSEVPGASYNEQFF. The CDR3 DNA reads TGTGCCAGCAGTGAAGTGCCGGGGGCCTCCTACAATGAGCAGTTCTTC.

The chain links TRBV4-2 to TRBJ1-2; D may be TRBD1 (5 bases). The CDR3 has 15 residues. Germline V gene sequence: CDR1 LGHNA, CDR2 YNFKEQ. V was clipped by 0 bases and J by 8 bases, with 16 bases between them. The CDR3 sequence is CASSQDLGRGPGYTF. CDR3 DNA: TGTGCCAGCAGCCAAGATCTGGGACGGGGCCCCGGCTACACCTTC.

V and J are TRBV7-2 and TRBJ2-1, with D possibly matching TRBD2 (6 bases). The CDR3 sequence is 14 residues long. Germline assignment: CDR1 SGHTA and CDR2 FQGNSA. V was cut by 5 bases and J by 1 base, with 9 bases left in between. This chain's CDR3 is CASSPDYSYNEQFF. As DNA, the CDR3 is TGTGCCAGCAGCCCGGACTATTCCTACAATGAGCAGTTCTTC.

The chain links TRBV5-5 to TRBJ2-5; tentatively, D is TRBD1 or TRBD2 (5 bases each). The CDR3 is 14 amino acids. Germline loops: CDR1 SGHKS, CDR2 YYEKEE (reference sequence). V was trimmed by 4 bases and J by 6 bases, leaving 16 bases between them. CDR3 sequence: CASSLGVRVQTQYF. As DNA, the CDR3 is TGTGCCAGCAGCCTGGGGGTCCGGGTACAGACCCAGTACTTC.

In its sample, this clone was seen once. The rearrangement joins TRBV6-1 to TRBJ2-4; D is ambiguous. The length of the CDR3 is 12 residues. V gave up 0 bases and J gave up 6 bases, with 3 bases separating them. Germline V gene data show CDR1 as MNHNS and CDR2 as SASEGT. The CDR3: CASSEAGNIQYF. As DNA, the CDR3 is TGTGCCAGCAGTGAAGCAGGAAACATTCAGTACTTC.

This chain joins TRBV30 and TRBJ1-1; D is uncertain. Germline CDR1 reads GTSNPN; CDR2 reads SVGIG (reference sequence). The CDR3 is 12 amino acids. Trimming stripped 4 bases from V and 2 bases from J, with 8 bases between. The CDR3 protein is CAWNRLNTEAFF. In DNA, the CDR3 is TGTGCCTGGAACAGACTAAACACTGAAGCTTTCTTT.